The T cell receptor (beta chain) under discussion was sequenced for a study of identical twins. General study findings and limits: For out-of-frame alpha sequences shared by twins, low generation probability was in excess.

Germline CDR1 and CDR2: ENHRY and SYGVKD. The CDR3 runs 17 residues. The V segment lost 4 bases and the J segment 2 bases; nucleotides outside the gene matches: 6. Healthy Caucasians provided all donations. Each CDR3 protein gets one entry after TCRdb re-called the 5' RACE reads with MiXCR. The profile shows around 240,000 distinct CDR3 sequences, 8% to 11% of them singletons. This clonotype has a count of ten or more. Its cognate antigen is unknown. Source material: memory T cells sorted from blood. The receptor comes from a man aged 45-65 years in good health. The chain combines TRBV10-3 with TRBJ2-6, with 9 bases aligning to TRBD1. The chain's CDR3 is CAISAGTGLTGANVLTF. Written as DNA, the CDR3 is TGTGCCATCAGTGCTGGGACAGGGTTGACTGGGGCCAACGTCCTGACTTTC.